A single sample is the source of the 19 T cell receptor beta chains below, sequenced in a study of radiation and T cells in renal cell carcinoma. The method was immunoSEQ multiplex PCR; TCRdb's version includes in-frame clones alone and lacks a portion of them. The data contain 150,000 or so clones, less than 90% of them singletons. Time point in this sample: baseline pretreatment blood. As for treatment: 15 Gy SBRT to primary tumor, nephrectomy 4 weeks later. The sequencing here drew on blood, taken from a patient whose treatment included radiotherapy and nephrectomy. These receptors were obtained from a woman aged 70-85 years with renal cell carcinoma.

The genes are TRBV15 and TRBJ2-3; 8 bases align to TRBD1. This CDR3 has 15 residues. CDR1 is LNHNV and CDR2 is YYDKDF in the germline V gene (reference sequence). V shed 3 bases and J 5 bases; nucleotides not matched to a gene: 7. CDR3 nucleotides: TGTGCCACCAGCAGCAGGGCCAGGGGGCAAGATACGCAGTATTTT. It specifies CATSSRARGQDTQYF. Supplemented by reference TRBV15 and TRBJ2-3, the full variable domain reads DAMVIQNPRYQVTQFGKPVTLSCSQTLNHNVMYWYQQKSSQAPKLLFHYYDKDFNNEADTPDNFQSRRPNTSFCFLDIRSPGLGDTAMYLCATSSRARGQDTQYFGPGTRLTVL.

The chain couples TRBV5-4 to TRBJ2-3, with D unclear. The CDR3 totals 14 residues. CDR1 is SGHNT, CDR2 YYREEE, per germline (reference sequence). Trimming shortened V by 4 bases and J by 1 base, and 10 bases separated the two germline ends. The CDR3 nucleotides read TGTGCCAGCAGCCCGGAGCAGGGCACAGATACGCAGTATTTT. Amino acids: CASSPEQGTDTQYF. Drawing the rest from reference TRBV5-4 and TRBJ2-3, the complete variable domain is ETGVTQSPTHLIKTRGQQVTLRCSSQSGHNTVSWYQQALGQGPQFIFQYYREEENGRGNFPPRFSGLQFPNYSSELNVNALELDDSALYLCASSPEQGTDTQYFGPGTRLTVL.

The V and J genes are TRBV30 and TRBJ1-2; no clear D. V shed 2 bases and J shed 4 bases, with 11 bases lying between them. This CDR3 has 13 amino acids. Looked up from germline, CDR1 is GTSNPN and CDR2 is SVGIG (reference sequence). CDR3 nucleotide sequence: TGTGCCTGGAGTCCAATACCTAGCTATGGCTACACCTTC. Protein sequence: CAWSPIPSYGYTF.

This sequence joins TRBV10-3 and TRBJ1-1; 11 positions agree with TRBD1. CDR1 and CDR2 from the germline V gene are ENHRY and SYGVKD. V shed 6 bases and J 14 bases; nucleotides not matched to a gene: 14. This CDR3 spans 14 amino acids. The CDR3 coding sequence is TGTGCCATCAGAGAACTGGACAGGGGGCCGTCGGGGTTCTTT. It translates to CAIRELDRGPSGFF.

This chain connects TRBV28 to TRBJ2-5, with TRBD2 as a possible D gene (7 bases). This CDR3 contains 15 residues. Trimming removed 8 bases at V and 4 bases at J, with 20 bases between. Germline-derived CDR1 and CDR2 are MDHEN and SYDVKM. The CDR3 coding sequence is TGTGCCAGCCATGCCCAGAAGGGGGGGCGAGAGACCCAGTACTTC. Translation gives CASHAQKGGRETQYF. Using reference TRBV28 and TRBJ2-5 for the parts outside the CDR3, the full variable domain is DVKVTQSSRYLVKRTGEKVFLECVQDMDHENMFWYRQDPGLGLRLIYFSYDVKMKEKGDIPEGYSVSREKKERFSLILESASTNQTSMYLCASHAQKGGRETQYFGPGTRLLVL.

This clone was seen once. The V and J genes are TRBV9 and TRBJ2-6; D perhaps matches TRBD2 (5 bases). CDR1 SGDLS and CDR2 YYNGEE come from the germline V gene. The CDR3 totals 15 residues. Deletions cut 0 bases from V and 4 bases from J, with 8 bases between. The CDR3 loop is CASSVGGYGANVLTF. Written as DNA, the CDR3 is TGTGCCAGCAGCGTAGGAGGGTACGGGGCCAACGTCCTGACTTTC.

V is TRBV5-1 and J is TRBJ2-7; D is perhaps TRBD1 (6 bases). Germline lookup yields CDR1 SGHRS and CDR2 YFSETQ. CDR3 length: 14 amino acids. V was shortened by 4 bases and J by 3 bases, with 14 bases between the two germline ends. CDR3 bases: TGCGCCAGCAGCCTCCGGGACACGGGCTACGAGCAGTACTTC. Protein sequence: CASSLRDTGYEQYF.

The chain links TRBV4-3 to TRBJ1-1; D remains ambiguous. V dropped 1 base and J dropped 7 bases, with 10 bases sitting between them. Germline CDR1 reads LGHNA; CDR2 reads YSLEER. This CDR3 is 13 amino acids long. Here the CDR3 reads CASSQANRHEAFF. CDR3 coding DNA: TGCGCCAGCAGCCAAGCCAACAGACATGAAGCTTTCTTT.

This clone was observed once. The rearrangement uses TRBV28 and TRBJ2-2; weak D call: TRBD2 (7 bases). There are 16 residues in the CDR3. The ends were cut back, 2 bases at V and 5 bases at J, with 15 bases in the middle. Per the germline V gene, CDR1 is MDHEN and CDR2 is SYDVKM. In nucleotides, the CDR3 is TGTGCCAGCAGTTTAAGTAAGGCGGGGGCTACCGGGGAGCTGTTTTTT. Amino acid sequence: CASSLSKAGATGELFF.

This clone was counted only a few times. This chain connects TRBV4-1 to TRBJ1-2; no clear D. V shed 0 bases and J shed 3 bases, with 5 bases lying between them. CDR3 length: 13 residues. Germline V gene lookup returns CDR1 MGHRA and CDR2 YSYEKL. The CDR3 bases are TGCGCCAGCAGCCAAGATGGGGACTATGGCTACACCTTC. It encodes CASSQDGDYGYTF.

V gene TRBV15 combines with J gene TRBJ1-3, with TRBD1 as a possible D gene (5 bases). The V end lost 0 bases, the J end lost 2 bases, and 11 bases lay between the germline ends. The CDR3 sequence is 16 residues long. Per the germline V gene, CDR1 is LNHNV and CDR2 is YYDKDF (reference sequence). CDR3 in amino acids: CATSRDPPRAGNTIYF. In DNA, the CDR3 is TGTGCCACCAGCAGAGATCCCCCCAGGGCTGGAAACACCATATATTTT.

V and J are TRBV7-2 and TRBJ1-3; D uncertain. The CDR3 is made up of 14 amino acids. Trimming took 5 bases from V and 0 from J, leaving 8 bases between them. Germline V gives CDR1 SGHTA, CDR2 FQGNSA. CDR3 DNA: TGTGCCAGCAGCAATGTATACTCTGGAAACACCATATATTTT. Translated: CASSNVYSGNTIYF.

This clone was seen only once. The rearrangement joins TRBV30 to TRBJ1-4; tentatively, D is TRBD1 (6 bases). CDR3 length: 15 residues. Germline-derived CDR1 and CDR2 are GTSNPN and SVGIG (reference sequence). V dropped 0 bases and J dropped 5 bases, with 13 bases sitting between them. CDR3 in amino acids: CAWSVLKGGNEKLFF. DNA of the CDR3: TGTGCCTGGAGTGTTTTGAAGGGGGGAAATGAAAAACTGTTTTTT.

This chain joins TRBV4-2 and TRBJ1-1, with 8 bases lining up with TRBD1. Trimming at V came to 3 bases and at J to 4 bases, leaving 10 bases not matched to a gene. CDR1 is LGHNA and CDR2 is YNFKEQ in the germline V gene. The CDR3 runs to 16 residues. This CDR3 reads CASSHRRTGLGTEAFF. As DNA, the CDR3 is TGTGCCAGCAGCCACCGAAGGACAGGGTTAGGCACTGAAGCTTTCTTT.

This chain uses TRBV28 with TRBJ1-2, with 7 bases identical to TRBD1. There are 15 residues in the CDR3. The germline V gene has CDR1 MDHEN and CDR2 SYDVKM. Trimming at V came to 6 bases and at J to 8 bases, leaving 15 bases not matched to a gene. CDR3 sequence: CASSRTPNRGDGYTF. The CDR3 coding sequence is TGTGCCAGCAGCCGTACCCCCAACAGGGGAGACGGCTACACCTTC.

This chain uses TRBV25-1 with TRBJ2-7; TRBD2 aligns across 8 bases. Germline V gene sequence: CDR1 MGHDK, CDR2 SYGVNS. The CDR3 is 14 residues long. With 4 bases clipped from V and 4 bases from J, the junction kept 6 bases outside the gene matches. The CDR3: CASSGAGGDYEQYF. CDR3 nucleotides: TGTGCCAGCAGTGGGGCCGGGGGGGATTACGAGCAGTACTTC.

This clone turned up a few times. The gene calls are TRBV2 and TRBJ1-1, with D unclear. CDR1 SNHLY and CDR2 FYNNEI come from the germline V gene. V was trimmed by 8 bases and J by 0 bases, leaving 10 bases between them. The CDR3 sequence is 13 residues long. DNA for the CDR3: TGTGCCAGCTCCCTCTCACTGAACACTGAAGCTTTCTTT. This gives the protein CASSLSLNTEAFF.

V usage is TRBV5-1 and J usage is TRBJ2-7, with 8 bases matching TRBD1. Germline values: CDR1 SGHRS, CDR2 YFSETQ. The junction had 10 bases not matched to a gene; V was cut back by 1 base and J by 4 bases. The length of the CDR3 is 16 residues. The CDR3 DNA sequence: TGCGCCAGCAGCTTGAAGAGGACAGGGCCGACATACGAGCAGTACTTC. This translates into CASSLKRTGPTYEQYF.

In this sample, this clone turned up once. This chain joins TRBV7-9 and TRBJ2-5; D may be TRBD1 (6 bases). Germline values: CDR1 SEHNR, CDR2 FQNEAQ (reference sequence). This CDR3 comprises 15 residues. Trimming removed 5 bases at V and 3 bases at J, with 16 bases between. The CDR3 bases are TGTGCCAGCAGCAAGGTCCAGGGGCCGGAAGAGACCCAGTACTTC. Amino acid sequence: CASSKVQGPEETQYF.